Presented here are 3 T cell receptor beta chains from one specimen sequenced in a study of CD8+CD57+ T cells in acquired aplastic anemia (dated by TCRdb to the late 2010s). Data came from an Illumina HiSeq 2000. TCR beta VDJ combination and CDR3 sequence profiling used genomic DNA as the template. TCRdb took the public reads, trimmed them with fastp at Q25, ran MiXCR for clone calling and kept in-frame beta chains. Rows with a matching CDR3 protein are joined into one entry that keeps the most common DNA and genes. Within this sample are 250,000 to 300,000 distinct CDR3 sequences, with 55% to 65% of them counted one time only. Jointly, the top ten make up around 7.6% of the sample. What was sequenced was sorted CD4+, CD8+, or CD8+CD57+ T cells (not recorded which) from PBMCs. All receptors come from a human donor with severe aplastic anemia or a healthy control (not recorded which).

The V gene is TRBV5-1, the J gene TRBJ2-7, with D hard to call. Trimming left V 4 bases short and J 5 bases short, with 10 bases between. There are 12 residues in the CDR3. Germline V gene lookup returns CDR1 SGHRS and CDR2 YFSETQ. The CDR3: CASSEIRNEQYF. CDR3 DNA sequence: TGCGCCAGCAGCGAGATAAGGAACGAGCAGTACTTC.

The chain links TRBV2 to TRBJ2-7; TRBD1 matches at 7 bases. Looked up from germline, CDR1 is SNHLY and CDR2 is FYNNEI. The V and J ends lost 6 bases and 2 bases, in that order; junction bases with no gene match: 1. The CDR3 is made up of 12 amino acids. CDR3 loop: CASSDRAYEQYF. As DNA, the CDR3 is TGTGCCAGCAGCGACAGGGCCTACGAGCAGTACTTC.

This clonotype has a count of ten or more. V gene TRBV12-3 or TRBV12-4 combines with J gene TRBJ1-2, with D perhaps matching TRBD1 (6 bases). The CDR3 totals 16 residues. V lost 3 bases, J lost 2 bases, and 16 bases lay in between. Here the CDR3 reads CASSFVEGEINYGYTF. In nucleotides, the CDR3 is TGTGCCAGCAGTTTCGTTGAGGGGGAGATAAACTATGGCTACACCTTC.